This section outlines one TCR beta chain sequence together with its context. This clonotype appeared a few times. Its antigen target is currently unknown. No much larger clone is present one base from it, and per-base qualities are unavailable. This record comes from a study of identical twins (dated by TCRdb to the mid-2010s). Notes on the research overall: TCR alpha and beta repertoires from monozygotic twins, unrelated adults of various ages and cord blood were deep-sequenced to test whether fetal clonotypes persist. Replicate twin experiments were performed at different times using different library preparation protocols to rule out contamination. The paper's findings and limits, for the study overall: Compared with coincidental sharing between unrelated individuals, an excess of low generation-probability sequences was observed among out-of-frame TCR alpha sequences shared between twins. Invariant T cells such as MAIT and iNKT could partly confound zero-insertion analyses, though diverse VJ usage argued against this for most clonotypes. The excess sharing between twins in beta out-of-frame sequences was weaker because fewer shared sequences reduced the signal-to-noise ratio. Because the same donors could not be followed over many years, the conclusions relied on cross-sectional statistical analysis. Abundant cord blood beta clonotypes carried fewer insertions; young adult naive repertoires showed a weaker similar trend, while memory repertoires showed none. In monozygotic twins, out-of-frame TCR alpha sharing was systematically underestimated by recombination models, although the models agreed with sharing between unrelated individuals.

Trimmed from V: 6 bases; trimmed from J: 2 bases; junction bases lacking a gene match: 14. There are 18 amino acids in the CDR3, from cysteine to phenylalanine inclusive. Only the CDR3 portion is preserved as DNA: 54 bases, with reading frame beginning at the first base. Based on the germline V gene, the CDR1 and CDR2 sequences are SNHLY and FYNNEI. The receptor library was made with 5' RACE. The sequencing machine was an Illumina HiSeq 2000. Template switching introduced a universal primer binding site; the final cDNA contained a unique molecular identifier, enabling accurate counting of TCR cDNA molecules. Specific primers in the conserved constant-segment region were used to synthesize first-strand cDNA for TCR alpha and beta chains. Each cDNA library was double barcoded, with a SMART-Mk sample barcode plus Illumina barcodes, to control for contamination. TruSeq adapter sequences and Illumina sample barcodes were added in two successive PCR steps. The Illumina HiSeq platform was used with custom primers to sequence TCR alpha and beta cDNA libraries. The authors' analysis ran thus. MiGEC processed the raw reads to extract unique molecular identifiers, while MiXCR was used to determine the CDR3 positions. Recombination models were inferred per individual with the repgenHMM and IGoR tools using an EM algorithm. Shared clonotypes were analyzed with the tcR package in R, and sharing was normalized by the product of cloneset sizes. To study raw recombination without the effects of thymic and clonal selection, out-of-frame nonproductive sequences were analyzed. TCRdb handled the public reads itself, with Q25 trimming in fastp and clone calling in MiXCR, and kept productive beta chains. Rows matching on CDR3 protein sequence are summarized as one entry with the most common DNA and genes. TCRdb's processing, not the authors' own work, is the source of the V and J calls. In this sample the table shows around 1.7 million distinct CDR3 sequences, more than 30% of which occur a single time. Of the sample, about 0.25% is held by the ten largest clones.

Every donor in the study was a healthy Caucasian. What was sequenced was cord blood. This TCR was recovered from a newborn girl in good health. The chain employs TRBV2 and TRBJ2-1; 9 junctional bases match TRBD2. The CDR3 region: CASRFRTSAPSPYNEQFF. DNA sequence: TGTGCCAGCAGATTCAGGACTAGCGCTCCCTCACCCTACAATGAGCAGTTCTTC. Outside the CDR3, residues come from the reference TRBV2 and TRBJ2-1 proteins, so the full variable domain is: EPEVTQTPSHQVTQMGQEVILRCVPISNHLYFYWYRQILGQKVEFLVSFYNNEISEKSEIFDDQFSVERPDGSNFTLKIRSTKLEDSAMYFCASRFRTSAPSPYNEQFFGPGTRLTVL.